Shown below are 18 T cell receptor beta chains from a single sample sequenced in a study of T-cell reconstitution after alpha-beta-depleted transplantation in children. TCRbeta library construction was performed incorporating unique molecular identifiers. From the PCR reads, TCRdb called clonotypes with MiXCR, one entry per CDR3 protein. The data show tens of thousands of distinct CDR3 sequences, roughly 4.4% seen once. The material sequenced was PBMCs, mostly from graft donor cells, taken 180 days after TCRalphabeta/CD19-depleted stem cell transplant. The receptor source for this set is a boy less than two years old who had a stem cell transplant for acute myeloid leukemia, so the T cells may come from the graft donor.

This clonotype was detected many times. The chain joins TRBV7-3 to TRBJ2-7; D possibly corresponds to TRBD1 (6 bases). The V end lost 3 bases, the J end lost 2 bases, and 11 bases lay between the germline ends. The CDR3 has 14 amino acids. Per the germline V gene, CDR1 is SGHTA and CDR2 is FQGTGA. The CDR3 spells CASSFDRPPYEQYF. The CDR3 nucleotides are TGTGCCAGCAGCTTTGACAGGCCCCCCTACGAGCAGTACTTC.

This clonotype was detected many times. The chain is built from TRBV12-3 or TRBV12-4 and TRBJ1-2, with D uncertain. Trimming cost V 7 bases and J 0 bases, with 12 bases left between them. The CDR3 runs 14 residues. CDR3 DNA sequence: TGTGCCAGCATGGGAGGCAGGACTAACTATGGCTACACCTTC. Residues: CASMGGRTNYGYTF.

This clonotype was detected ten times or more. The chain employs TRBV5-1 and TRBJ2-5; D is unclear. CDR3 length equals 12 residues. Germline-derived CDR1 and CDR2 are SGHRS and YFSETQ. Trimming cost V 0 bases and J 9 bases, with 9 bases left between them. The DNA for the CDR3 is TGCGCCAGCAGCTTGGTTGACGGGTCCCAGTACTTC. It yields the protein CASSLVDGSQYF.

Many counts were recorded for this clonotype. V and J are TRBV12-3 or TRBV12-4 and TRBJ1-1, with 7 positions matching TRBD1. The junction had 8 bases not matched to a gene; V was cut back by 2 bases and J by 8 bases. The CDR3 is 14 amino acids. The CDR3: CASSLKRDSSEAFF. The CDR3 DNA reads as TGTGCCAGCAGTTTAAAACGGGACAGCTCAGAAGCTTTCTTT.

V gene TRBV12-2 combines with J gene TRBJ2-7; TRBD1, the table's D call, was not compared with the DNA. TRBV12-2 is noted as a pseudogene. The CDR3 totals 14 residues. CDR3 in DNA: TGTGCAAGTCGCGGGACAGGGGGCTTCGACGAGCAGTACGTC. Protein sequence: CASRGTGGFDEQYV.

There are many counts of this clonotype. This chain links TRBV28 with TRBJ1-6; D call uncertain. The V end was cut by 6 bases, the J end by 7 bases, with 13 bases between. From germline, CDR1 is MDHEN and CDR2 SYDVKM. The CDR3 has 14 amino acids. DNA of the CDR3: TGTGCCAGCAGCCCCCGCAGCTGGAATTCACCCCTCCACTTT. Protein product: CASSPRSWNSPLHF. Full variable domain (missing parts from reference TRBV28 and TRBJ1-6): DVKVTQSSRYLVKRTGEKVFLECVQDMDHENMFWYRQDPGLGLRLIYFSYDVKMKEKGDIPEGYSVSREKKERFSLILESASTNQTSMYLCASSPRSWNSPLHFGNGTRLTVT.

Many counts were recorded for this clonotype. The genes are TRBV29-1 and TRBJ2-6; 9 positions agree with TRBD1. Unmatched junction bases numbered 7, after V lost 5 bases and J lost 2 bases. There are 16 residues in the CDR3. CDR1 SQVTM and CDR2 ANQGSEA come from the germline V gene. The CDR3 loop is CSVKGDRAAGANVLTF. CDR3 in DNA: TGCAGCGTTAAAGGGGACAGGGCGGCTGGGGCCAACGTCCTGACTTTC.

This clonotype was seen repeatedly, ten times or more. The genes are TRBV18 and TRBJ2-7, with 8 bases that match TRBD1. Germline assignment: CDR1 KGHSH and CDR2 LQKENI. Trimming cost V 2 bases and J 5 bases; bases outside gene matches: 8. The CDR3 runs to 15 residues. The CDR3 region is CASSPSDRVVHEQYF. DNA of the CDR3: TGTGCCAGCTCACCATCGGACAGGGTCGTGCACGAGCAGTACTTC.

This clonotype was seen ten or more times. The V and J genes are TRBV5-5 and TRBJ1-4; the D is unclear. The CDR3 has 12 amino acids. With 4 bases removed from V and 8 bases from J, the gap between germline ends came to 9 bases. CDR1 is SGHKS, CDR2 YYEKEE, per germline (reference sequence). CDR3 loop: CASSLVSEKLFF. The CDR3 region has the DNA TGTGCCAGCAGCCTGGTCTCCGAAAAACTGTTTTTT.

This clonotype has a count of ten or more. The CDR3 reads CSAFRDRNTDTQYF. CDR3 bases: TGCAGTGCTTTCCGGGACAGGAACACAGATACGCAGTATTTT. The rearrangement links TRBV20-1 to TRBJ2-3; 8 nucleotides agree with TRBD1. Germline values: CDR1 DFQATT, CDR2 SNEGSKA (reference sequence). The CDR3 is 14 amino acids. Trimming at V came to 5 bases and at J to 2 bases, leaving 6 bases not matched to a gene.

This clonotype was counted many times. The V and J genes are TRBV5-5 and TRBJ1-3; possibly TRBD1 for D (5 bases). The germline V gene has CDR1 SGHKS and CDR2 YYEKEE (reference sequence). Trimming shortened V by 4 bases and J by 2 bases, and 13 bases separated the two germline ends. The CDR3 length is 15 residues. CDR3 DNA: TGTGCCAGCAGCCAACAGGTGACCCCTGGAAACACCATATATTTT. Translating gives CASSQQVTPGNTIYF.

The table lists this clonotype with many counts. This rearrangement joins TRBV15 to TRBJ2-1; D possibly corresponds to TRBD1 (6 bases). With 5 bases removed from V and 6 bases from J, the gap between germline ends came to 17 bases. The V gene's germline CDR1 is LNHNV and CDR2 YYDKDF (reference sequence). This CDR3 has 15 residues. CDR3 amino acids: CATSRQVSSLNEQFF. CDR3 sequence (DNA): TGTGCCACCAGCCGACAGGTCAGCAGCCTCAATGAGCAGTTCTTC.

This clonotype has at least ten counts. CDR3 region: CASSLGLAKADTQYF. DNA for the CDR3: TGTGCCAGCAGCCTTGGACTAGCGAAAGCAGATACGCAGTATTTT. The chain uses TRBV7-7 and TRBJ2-3; 9 bases are shared with TRBD2. Germline values: CDR1 SSHAT, CDR2 FNYEAQ (reference sequence). This CDR3 comprises 15 residues. Losses at the gene ends were 5 bases for V and 4 bases for J; bases not matched to a gene: 7.

This clonotype has ten or more counts. The chain has TRBV7-2 and TRBJ1-2; 7 nucleotides align to TRBD1. CDR1 SGHTA and CDR2 FQGNSA come from the germline V gene. The CDR3 has 14 residues. V dropped 1 base and J dropped 4; count of bases not matched to a gene: 3. The CDR3 DNA sequence: TGTGCCAGCAGCTTAGGGACAGGCCTCTATGGCTACACCTTC. Amino acid sequence: CASSLGTGLYGYTF.

This clonotype was seen repeatedly, ten times or more. As DNA, the CDR3 is TGCAGCGGGGGCAGGGGAGGAATGAATGAGCAGTTCTTC. Translating gives CSGGRGGMNEQFF. V usage is TRBV29-1 and J usage is TRBJ2-1; D may match TRBD1 or TRBD2 (6 bases each). The V gene lost 7 bases and the J gene lost 7 bases, with 17 bases spanning the gap. Germline V gives CDR1 SQVTM, CDR2 ANQGSEA. The CDR3 sequence is 13 residues long.

DNA for the CDR3: TGTACCTTCAGTTTAGGGTGGGGGACAGCCAGCGGGGAGACCCAGTACTTC. Translating it yields CTFSLGWGTASGETQYF. V and J are TRBV12-3 or TRBV12-4 and TRBJ2-5, with TRBD1 as a possible D gene (7 bases). The CDR3 is 17 amino acids.

This clonotype was recorded many times. V and J are TRBV4-3 and TRBJ1-1; the match to TRBD1 covers 9 bases. Trimming cost V 4 bases and J 1 base; bases outside gene matches: 4. The CDR3 has 15 amino acids. In germline, CDR1 is LGHNA, CDR2 YSLEER. The CDR3, as DNA: TGCGCCAGCAGCCCGGGGACAGGGCCGAACACTGAAGCTTTCTTT. Residues: CASSPGTGPNTEAFF.

This clonotype was recorded at least ten times. The V and J genes are TRBV27 and TRBJ1-1; TRBD1 agrees at 7 bases. Germline values: CDR1 MNHEY, CDR2 SMNVEV (reference sequence). This CDR3 comprises 16 residues. V gave up 5 bases and J gave up 0 bases; unmatched junction bases: 9. The CDR3 loop is CASSMAPGQMNTEAFF. CDR3 DNA: TGTGCCAGCAGTATGGCGCCGGGACAGATGAACACTGAAGCTTTCTTT.